One sample yielded the 14 T cell receptor beta chains listed below, sequenced in a study of siplizumab effects on memory and regulatory T cells. Only in-frame clones appear in the TCRdb table, and some are missing; sequencing was by immunoSEQ multiplex PCR. The sample yields some 97,000 clones, about 90% seen once. The sample comprised Tregs sorted from blood. The receptors derive from a human donor in good health.

The rearrangement uses TRBV5-1 and TRBJ1-5; tentatively, D is TRBD1 (6 bases). This CDR3 contains 14 residues. V was cut by 4 bases and J by 4 bases, with 12 bases left in between. Germline V gene data show CDR1 as SGHRS and CDR2 as YFSETQ. In DNA form, the CDR3 reads TGCGCCAGCAGCGAACAGGGAATGAATCAGCCCCAGCATTTT. Its translation is CASSEQGMNQPQHF.

CDR3 DNA: TGTGCCACCAGCCCCGGGGGGGGGCGGAGCACAGATACGCAGTATTTT. Protein: CATSPGGGRSTDTQYF. The rearrangement joins TRBV15 to TRBJ2-3, with TRBD2 identical over 8 bases. There are 16 residues in the CDR3. With 5 bases clipped from V and 0 bases from J, the junction kept 7 bases outside the gene matches. Germline CDR1 is LNHNV and CDR2 is YYDKDF (reference sequence).

A few counts support this clone. This chain connects TRBV7-3 to TRBJ1-2, with 10 bases lining up with TRBD1. Germline loops: CDR1 SGHTA, CDR2 FQGTGA. CDR3 length: 14 amino acids. Unmatched junction bases numbered 3, after V lost 2 bases and J lost 6 bases. The CDR3 region is CASSLEGQGHGYTF. The CDR3 DNA is TGTGCCAGCAGCTTAGAGGGACAGGGGCATGGCTACACCTTC.

The J gene is TRBJ1-4, the V gene TRBV29-1, with D maybe TRBD1 (5 bases). Per germline, CDR1 SQVTM and CDR2 ANQGSEA. Between the trimmed V and J ends, which lost 4 bases and 8 bases, there was a span of 8 bases. This CDR3 is 11 amino acids long. The CDR3 is CSVVRGEKLFF. As DNA, the CDR3 is TGCAGCGTTGTGAGGGGAGAAAAACTGTTTTTT.

This sequence joins TRBV11-1 and TRBJ2-1; 9 bases match TRBD2. CDR1 is SGHAT, CDR2 FQDESV, per germline (reference sequence). This CDR3 has 15 residues. Losses at the gene ends were 6 bases for V and 8 bases for J; bases not matched to a gene: 11. CDR3 sequence reads: CASRYAGTSFYEQFF. For the CDR3, the DNA is TGTGCCAGCAGATATGCCGGGACTAGCTTCTATGAGCAGTTCTTC.

The V and J genes are TRBV7-2 and TRBJ1-2; 10 bases are a match to TRBD1. The CDR3 spans 14 residues. Germline V gives CDR1 SGHTA, CDR2 FQGNSA. V shed 5 bases and J 7 bases; nucleotides not matched to a gene: 7. CDR3: CASSLGTGVGGYTF. The CDR3 region has the DNA TGTGCCAGCAGCCTAGGGACAGGGGTCGGTGGCTACACCTTC.

The chain carries TRBV6-5 and TRBJ1-2; D gene uncertain. The V gene lost 6 bases and the J gene lost 1 base, with 3 bases spanning the gap. In germline, CDR1 is MNHEY, CDR2 SVGAGI. CDR3 size: 11 residues. CDR3 amino acids: CASRFNYGYTF. The CDR3, as DNA: TGTGCCAGCAGATTTAACTATGGCTACACCTTC.

V and J are TRBV10-2 and TRBJ2-5; perhaps TRBD2 as D (5 bases). The CDR3 runs to 16 residues. Germline V gene sequence: CDR1 WSHSY, CDR2 SAAADI. V was pared by 5 bases and J by 4 bases, with 20 bases between. CDR3 bases: TGCGCCAGCAGTCCCGTAATTAGAGGGAGTTTAGAGACCCAGTACTTC. This sequence encodes CASSPVIRGSLETQYF.

The V call is TRBV19, the J call TRBJ1-4, with D possibly matching TRBD1 (6 bases). The CDR3 has 14 residues. The V end lost 3 bases, the J end lost 8 bases, and 13 bases lay between the germline ends. Per the germline V gene, CDR1 is LNHDA and CDR2 is SQIVND (reference sequence). The DNA of the CDR3 is TGTGCCAGTAGTATCCGACAGGTGGGGGAAAAACTGTTTTTT. Translation gives CASSIRQVGEKLFF.

The V and J genes are TRBV12-5 and TRBJ1-5, with 7 bases that match TRBD1. Germline CDR1 reads LGHNT; CDR2 reads FRNRAP. The length of the CDR3 is 16 residues. J was trimmed by 5 bases and V by 1 base; bases with no gene match: 8. DNA of the CDR3: TGTGCTAGTGGTTTGGACCTGACAGGGTGGTATCAGCCCCAGCATTTT. Protein product: CASGLDLTGWYQPQHF. Full variable domain (rest looked up from reference TRBV12-5 and TRBJ1-5): DARVTQTPRHKVTEMGQEVTMRCQPILGHNTVFWYRQTMMQGLELLAYFRNRAPLDDSGMPKDRFSAEMPDATLATLKIQPSEPRDSAVYFCASGLDLTGWYQPQHFGDGTRLSIL.

The genes are TRBV29-1 and TRBJ2-1; 7 bases agree with TRBD2. The CDR3 consists of 12 residues. Germline-derived CDR1 and CDR2 are SQVTM and ANQGSEA. J was trimmed by 5 bases and V by 8 bases; bases with no gene match: 6. CDR3 sequence reads: CSHLRGDNEQFF. CDR3 DNA: TGCAGCCACCTTCGGGGGGACAATGAGCAGTTCTTC.

CDR3 amino acids: CASSRRGPYEQYF. For the CDR3, the DNA is TGTGCCAGCAGTCGACGGGGCCCCTACGAGCAGTACTTC. The rearrangement links TRBV6-5 to TRBJ2-7, with D tentatively TRBD1 or TRBD2 (5 bases each). From germline, CDR1 is MNHEY and CDR2 SVGAGI. V was shortened by 5 bases and J by 2 bases, with 10 bases between the two germline ends. CDR3 length: 13 amino acids.

This clone was seen once. The rearrangement joins TRBV27 to TRBJ2-7; 7 positions agree with TRBD1. V was pared by 6 bases and J by 0 bases, with 5 bases of the junction left unmatched. Germline values: CDR1 MNHEY, CDR2 SMNVEV (reference sequence). CDR3 length: 14 residues. CDR3 DNA sequence: TGTGCCAGCAGGAGGACAGGAACCTCCTACGAGCAGTACTTC. Protein: CASRRTGTSYEQYF.

The chain employs TRBV15 and TRBJ2-3, with D possibly matching TRBD2 (6 bases). Germline V lookup: CDR1 LNHNV, CDR2 YYDKDF (reference sequence). V lost 3 bases to trimming and J lost 6 bases, with 22 bases between them. The CDR3 is 17 amino acids. The CDR3 here is CATSSDLVNPGGDTQYF. The CDR3 coding sequence is TGTGCCACCAGCAGTGATCTGGTTAACCCTGGGGGGGATACGCAGTATTTT.